Listed here are 12 T cell receptor beta chains from one sample, sequenced in a study of blood T cell repertoires in COVID-19. TCRdb's table, derived via immunoSEQ multiplex PCR, lists solely in-frame clones and lacks some. The table includes 200,000 or so clones, 80% to 85% detected once. The sequenced sample consisted of peripheral blood. These receptors originate from a woman aged 40 to 50 with acute or convalescent COVID-19.

The CDR3: CSVEGGQGASDTQYF. Here the CDR3 DNA reads TGCAGCGTTGAAGGCGGGCAGGGGGCATCAGATACGCAGTATTTT. The chain carries TRBV29-1 and TRBJ2-3, with 8 bases fitting TRBD1. This CDR3 is built from 15 residues. CDR1 is SQVTM and CDR2 is ANQGSEA in the germline V gene. The V and J ends lost 1 base and 4 bases, in that order; junction bases with no gene match: 7.

This chain uses TRBV5-8 with TRBJ2-2, with D tentatively TRBD1 (6 bases). Trimming stripped 1 base from V and 6 bases from J, with 13 bases between. The germline gives CDR1 SGHTS, CDR2 YDEGEE. This CDR3 region has 15 residues. The CDR3 region has the DNA TGTGCCAGCAGCTTGCACAGGGTAGGGGCCGGGGAGCTGTTTTTT. Encoded protein: CASSLHRVGAGELFF.

The chain carries TRBV5-8 and TRBJ2-2; 8 bases match TRBD1. This CDR3 is 14 amino acids long. Trimming cost V 4 bases and J 7 bases; bases outside gene matches: 6. Germline values: CDR1 SGHTS, CDR2 YDEGEE. CDR3 sequence (DNA): TGTGCCAGCAGCCGGACAGGGATCGACGGGGAGCTGTTTTTT. As protein: CASSRTGIDGELFF. The variable domain in full, completed from reference TRBV5-8 and TRBJ2-2, reads EAGVTQSPTHLIKTRGQQATLRCSPISGHTSVYWYQQALGLGLQFLLWYDEGEERNRGNFPPRFSGRQFPNYSSELNVNALELEDSALYLCASSRTGIDGELFFGEGSRLTVL.

The V call is TRBV5-1, the J call TRBJ2-2, with TRBD2 identical over 9 bases. After removal of 3 bases from V and 1 base from J, the junction contained 7 bases not matched to a gene. This CDR3 is built from 17 residues. CDR1 is SGHRS and CDR2 is YFSETQ in the germline V gene. CDR3 protein: CASSSFLTSGNTGELFF. In DNA, the CDR3 is TGCGCCAGCAGCTCCTTTCTGACTAGCGGGAACACCGGGGAGCTGTTTTTT. Full variable domain (missing parts from reference TRBV5-1 and TRBJ2-2): KAGVTQTPRYLIKTRGQQVTLSCSPISGHRSVSWYQQTPGQGLQFLFEYFSETQRNKGNFPGRFSGRQFSNSRSEMNVSTLELGDSALYLCASSSFLTSGNTGELFFGEGSRLTVL.

The chain recombines TRBV3-1 (or the pseudogene TRBV3-2) with TRBJ1-6, with D hard to call. Germline assignment: CDR1 LGHDT and CDR2 YNNKEL (reference sequence). V was trimmed by 1 base and J by 9 bases, leaving 7 bases between them. The CDR3 loop spans 13 amino acids. CDR3 in DNA: TGTGCCAGCAGCCAAGGTGAGGGTTCACCCCTCCACTTT. Protein product: CASSQGEGSPLHF.

The chain recombines TRBV29-1 with TRBJ2-7, with 9 bases fitting TRBD1. The CDR3 is 12 amino acids. Germline CDR1 is SQVTM and CDR2 is ANQGSEA. Trimming took 4 bases from V and 5 from J; bases not matched to a gene: 3. CDR3 bases: TGCAGCGTTGCGAGACAGGGGGACGAGCAGTACTTC. Translated: CSVARQGDEQYF.

This clone appeared once. This sequence joins TRBV11-3 and TRBJ2-3, with 9 nucleotides matching TRBD2. Per the germline V gene, CDR1 is SGHNT and CDR2 is YENEEA. The CDR3 has 16 amino acids. With 4 bases clipped from V and 0 bases from J, the junction kept 5 bases outside the gene matches. The CDR3 spells CASSSGLAGSTDTQYF. The CDR3, as DNA: TGTGCCAGCAGCTCAGGGCTAGCGGGGAGCACAGATACGCAGTATTTT.

The chain uses TRBV5-6 and TRBJ1-2, with no clear D. Trimming cost V 6 bases and J 0 bases, with 12 bases left between them. This CDR3 contains 14 residues. From germline, CDR1 is SGHDT and CDR2 YYEEEE. The CDR3 sequence: CASTYVGANYGYTF. The CDR3, as DNA: TGTGCCAGCACCTACGTAGGAGCTAACTATGGCTACACCTTC.

This chain uses TRBV5-6 with TRBJ1-5; D might be TRBD1 (6 bases). Per the germline V gene, CDR1 is SGHDT and CDR2 is YYEEEE. Trimming pared 1 base from V and 1 base from J, leaving 21 bases between. The CDR3 extends over 19 amino acids. CDR3 sequence (DNA): TGTGCCAGCAGCTTGTACGGTGCGTACGTCAGGGGAAGCAATCAGCCCCAGCATTTT. Translating it yields CASSLYGAYVRGSNQPQHF.

This clone has a count of ten or more. V and J are TRBV9 and TRBJ1-1; a possible D gene is TRBD1 (5 bases). This CDR3 is 14 amino acids long. Germline V lookup: CDR1 SGDLS, CDR2 YYNGEE. The V end lost 0 bases, the J end lost 4 bases, and 10 bases lay between the germline ends. The CDR3 loop is CASSVARGGTEAFF. CDR3 coding DNA: TGTGCCAGCAGCGTAGCTAGGGGAGGCACTGAAGCTTTCTTT.

This chain uses TRBV30 with TRBJ1-1; D is ambiguous. Trimming took 2 bases from V and 0 from J, leaving 10 bases between them. CDR1 and CDR2 from the germline V gene are GTSNPN and SVGIG (reference sequence). The CDR3 has 14 amino acids. CDR3 region: CAWSYRYMNTEAFF. CDR3 in DNA: TGTGCCTGGAGTTATCGGTATATGAACACTGAAGCTTTCTTT.

This chain connects TRBV4-2 to TRBJ2-7; the match to TRBD2 covers 8 bases. The V segment lost 4 bases and the J segment 3 bases; nucleotides outside the gene matches: 11. The CDR3 contains 16 residues. Germline V CDR1 and CDR2: LGHNA, YNFKEQ. The chain's CDR3 is CASSLLQAGENYEQYF. Here the CDR3 DNA reads TGTGCCAGCAGCCTGTTACAAGCGGGAGAGAACTACGAGCAGTACTTC.